A single sample gave rise to the 23 T cell receptor beta chains below, sequenced in a study of spatial heterogeneity in lung cancer. Study findings and constraints: Mutation tallies in tumors tracked expanded intratumoral alpha and beta TCR counts.

These receptors have no identified antigens. Via MiXCR, TCRdb re-called the 5' RACE reads, giving one row per CDR3 protein. The table includes about 15,000 distinct CDR3 sequences, roughly 6.6% detected once. Time point indicated: sample taken at primary tumor resection. The starting material was lung tumor tissue, obtained at surgery. These receptors came from a male donor with early-stage non-small cell lung cancer.

This clonotype was seen a few times. The V gene is TRBV7-3, the J gene TRBJ2-1; 7 bases are shared with TRBD1. Germline loops: CDR1 SGHTA, CDR2 FQGTGA. The CDR3 length is 15 residues. The ends lost 2 bases at V and 4 bases at J; junction bases unmatched: 5. CDR3 sequence (DNA): TGTGCCAGCAGCTTATTACAGGGGCAATACAATGAGCAGTTCTTC. Translated: CASSLLQGQYNEQFF.

In its sample, this clonotype was seen a few times. The rearrangement joins TRBV6-5 to TRBJ1-2, with a possible D match to TRBD1 (5 bases). The V end lost 4 bases, the J end lost 1 base, and 13 bases lay between the germline ends. Germline V gene lookup returns CDR1 MNHEY and CDR2 SVGAGI. CDR3 length equals 15 residues. The CDR3 sequence is CASSSQQDGNYGYTF. The CDR3 DNA is TGTGCCAGCAGTTCCCAACAGGACGGTAACTATGGCTACACCTTC.

The chain links TRBV11-2 to TRBJ2-5; TRBD1 aligns across 8 bases. Trimming cost V 6 bases and J 4 bases; bases outside gene matches: 7. Germline V gene lookup returns CDR1 SGHAT and CDR2 FQNNGV. The CDR3 runs to 14 residues. The CDR3 is CASRRSTGGETQYF. The CDR3, as DNA: TGTGCCAGCAGACGCTCAACAGGGGGAGAGACCCAGTACTTC.

This clonotype was detected a few times. The chain combines TRBV7-2 with TRBJ1-2, with D maybe TRBD1 (6 bases). Germline V CDR1 and CDR2: SGHTA, FQGNSA. CDR3 length equals 15 residues. V shed 1 base and J shed 4 bases, with 13 bases lying between them. The CDR3 nucleotides read TGTGCCAGCAGCTTAGGGGGGCTCGGAGGCTATGGCTACACCTTC. Its translation is CASSLGGLGGYGYTF.

This clonotype has ten or more counts. The chain combines TRBV10-3 with TRBJ2-2; 10 nucleotides agree with TRBD1. CDR3 length: 14 residues. V lost 10 bases and J lost 6; bases outside the gene matches: 8. Germline CDR1 ENHRY, CDR2 SYGVKD. The CDR3 sequence: CATRGQGGSGELFF. The CDR3 coding sequence is TGTGCCACCCGAGGACAGGGGGGATCCGGGGAGCTGTTTTTT.

Judged by abundance, this clonotype is medium-sized (0.01 to 0.1%). This chain links TRBV6-2 or TRBV6-3 with TRBJ1-5; no clear D. The CDR3 length is 15 residues. CDR1 and CDR2 (germline): MNHEY, SVGEGT. Trimming took off 8 bases at V and 3 bases at J, with 17 bases between the two ends. In DNA, the CDR3 is TGTGCCAGCGGAAAACCTGGGTTGCCCAATCAGCCCCAGCATTTT. As protein: CASGKPGLPNQPQHF.

Only a few counts were recorded for this clonotype. The J gene is TRBJ2-3, the V gene TRBV7-9; tentative D call: TRBD2 (6 bases). CDR1 is SEHNR, CDR2 FQNEAQ, per germline (reference sequence). The V end lost 1 base, the J end lost 2 bases, and 13 bases lay between the germline ends. The CDR3 spans 16 residues. Written as DNA, the CDR3 is TGTGCCAGCAGCTTAGGGACTAACCTCGACACAGATACGCAGTATTTT. Its translation: CASSLGTNLDTDTQYF.

This rearrangement joins TRBV20-1 to TRBJ2-3; 12 bases match TRBD2. Germline loops: CDR1 DFQATT, CDR2 SNEGSKA (reference sequence). Losses at the gene ends were 0 bases for V and 1 base for J; bases not matched to a gene: 2. The CDR3 runs 16 residues. CDR3: CSARDPSGGGTDTQYF. Here the CDR3 DNA reads TGCAGTGCTAGAGACCCTAGCGGGGGGGGCACAGATACGCAGTATTTT.

This clonotype was counted ten times or more. The CDR3 loop reads CSVRDNTEAFF. As DNA, the CDR3 is TGCAGCGTCAGAGATAACACTGAAGCTTTCTTT. The V gene is TRBV29-1, the J gene TRBJ1-1; no clear D. CDR1 SQVTM and CDR2 ANQGSEA come from the germline V gene. V lost 6 bases and J 2 bases, leaving 7 bases between the germline ends. This CDR3 spans 11 amino acids.

This clonotype has a count of ten or more. This chain uses TRBV6-4 with TRBJ2-1; D remains unclear. V shed 7 bases and J shed 5 bases, with 12 bases lying between them. The germline V gene encodes CDR1 MRHNA and CDR2 SNTAGT. The CDR3 extends over 13 amino acids. This chain's CDR3 is CASITDADNEQFF. The CDR3 DNA is TGTGCCAGCATAACGGACGCTGACAATGAGCAGTTCTTC.

Many counts were recorded for this clonotype. The CDR3 coding sequence is TGTGCCAGCAGCCCCTGGGACAGGGGGTTTAGAGAGCAGTACGTC. It is translated as CASSPWDRGFREQYV. The chain links TRBV5-6 to TRBJ2-7; 11 positions agree with TRBD1. Germline-derived CDR1 and CDR2 are SGHDT and YYEEEE. V trimming: 4 bases; J trimming: 7 bases; junction bases outside the gene matches: 10. The CDR3 sequence is 15 residues long.

This clonotype was recorded at least ten times. CDR3: CSALQGGRNTEAFF. The CDR3 nucleotides read TGCAGTGCTCTACAGGGGGGCCGGAACACTGAAGCTTTCTTT. The chain employs TRBV20-1 and TRBJ1-1, with 8 nucleotides matching TRBD1. J gave up 1 base and V 5 bases, and 6 bases lay outside the gene matches. CDR1 DFQATT and CDR2 SNEGSKA come from the germline V gene (reference sequence). The CDR3 consists of 14 residues.

The chain uses TRBV24-1 and TRBJ2-2, with 10 nucleotides matching TRBD1. This CDR3 is 16 amino acids long. Germline V gene data show CDR1 as KGHDR and CDR2 as SFDVKD. V lost 4 bases to trimming and J lost 6 bases; unmatched junction nucleotides: 7. Written as DNA, the CDR3 is TGTGCCACCAGTGAGGTCCCTGGACAGGGGGCCGGGGAGCTGTTTTTT. Translation gives CATSEVPGQGAGELFF.

This clonotype has at least ten counts. CDR3 in DNA: TGTGCCAGCAGCGTAGATTGGAGCAATCAGCCCCAGCATTTT. Protein product: CASSVDWSNQPQHF. The chain links TRBV9 to TRBJ1-5; D gene uncertain. In germline, CDR1 is SGDLS, CDR2 YYNGEE. Deletions cut 0 bases from V and 1 base from J, with 5 bases between. This CDR3 has 14 residues.

Ten or more counts support this clonotype. The genes are TRBV6-6 and TRBJ2-6, with D possibly being TRBD1 (6 bases). The CDR3 covers 14 residues. Germline V lookup: CDR1 MNHNY, CDR2 SVGAGI (reference sequence). V gave up 6 bases and J gave up 3 bases, with 9 bases separating them. The CDR3 region has the DNA TGTGCCAGCAGGAACAGGGTTGGGGCCAACGTCCTGACTTTC. This codes for CASRNRVGANVLTF.

V gene TRBV5-1 combines with J gene TRBJ1-1, with D hard to call. The CDR3 runs to 14 residues. V was cut by 0 bases and J by 1 base, with 7 bases left in between. Germline V gene data show CDR1 as SGHRS and CDR2 as YFSETQ. In nucleotides, the CDR3 is TGCGCCAGCAGCTTGGGACCCCCGAACACTGAAGCTTTCTTT. Its translation is CASSLGPPNTEAFF.

This clonotype has only a few counts. The J gene is TRBJ1-1, the V gene TRBV11-1, with TRBD1 as a possible D gene (5 bases). Germline CDR1 and CDR2: SGHAT and FQDESV (reference sequence). The V gene lost 2 bases and the J gene lost 2 bases, with 9 bases spanning the gap. The CDR3 has 14 residues. CDR3 bases: TGTGCCAGCAGCTTAAGACAGACCAACACTGAAGCTTTCTTT. Translating it yields CASSLRQTNTEAFF.

By share, this clonotype ranks as medium-sized. The chain has TRBV3-1 and TRBJ2-7; 9 nucleotides line up with TRBD2. This CDR3 has 14 amino acids. J lost 5 bases, V lost 4 bases, and 6 bases had no gene match. CDR1 is LGHDT and CDR2 is YNNKEL in the germline V gene (reference sequence). The CDR3 nucleotides are TGTGCCAGCAGCCTCCTAGCGGGACGTAACGAGCAGTACTTC. It specifies CASSLLAGRNEQYF.

This clonotype was seen many times. The chain combines TRBV20-1 with TRBJ1-5; TRBD1 might be the D (5 bases). The CDR3 totals 15 residues. V lost 6 bases to trimming and J lost 4 bases, with 19 bases between them. Germline assignment: CDR1 DFQATT and CDR2 SNEGSKA (reference sequence). The CDR3 here is CSAMTYRDGNQPQHF. The CDR3 bases are TGCAGTGCCATGACGTACCGGGACGGAAATCAGCCCCAGCATTTT.

This clonotype was recorded many times. CDR3 in DNA: TGTGCCATCAGTGAGAGGGGGGAGACCCAGTACTTC. Encoded protein: CAISERGETQYF. This chain connects TRBV10-3 to TRBJ2-5, with D possibly matching TRBD1 (6 bases). The CDR3 runs to 12 residues. V was cut by 2 bases and J by 5 bases, with 6 bases left in between. CDR1 is ENHRY, CDR2 SYGVKD, per germline.

This clonotype was seen many times. The rearrangement uses TRBV7-9 and TRBJ2-2; TRBD1 matches at 10 bases. J lost 7 bases, V lost 5 bases, and 16 bases had no gene match. Per germline, CDR1 SEHNR and CDR2 FQNEAQ (reference sequence). The CDR3 runs 18 residues. The CDR3 bases are TGTGCCAGCAGCCGTCACCGGGACAGGGGAAGAAAAGACGGGGAGCTGTTTTTT. Translated, it gives CASSRHRDRGRKDGELFF.

This clonotype was detected only a few times. The rearrangement joins TRBV5-6 to TRBJ2-5, with no clear D. The V gene's germline CDR1 is SGHDT and CDR2 YYEEEE. The V end was cut by 0 bases, the J end by 2 bases, with 5 bases between. The CDR3 consists of 13 residues. The CDR3 bases are TGTGCCAGCAGCTTGGTACAGCAAGAGACCCAGTACTTC. This sequence encodes CASSLVQQETQYF.

The V and J genes are TRBV9 and TRBJ1-2, with TRBD1 identical over 10 bases. Trimming removed 6 bases from V and 8 bases from J; junction bases left unmatched: 13. The germline gives CDR1 SGDLS, CDR2 YYNGEE. The CDR3 loop spans 15 amino acids. The CDR3 region is CASTRMDRGSWGYTF. CDR3 sequence (DNA): TGTGCCAGCACCCGAATGGACAGGGGGTCGTGGGGCTACACCTTC.